A selection of T cell receptor beta chains follows, all from one sample in a study of immune characterization of retroperitoneal liposarcoma. TCRdb re-called the PCR reads through MiXCR, storing one row per CDR3 protein. This table has about 10,000 distinct CDR3 sequences, about 27% appearing once. Specimen: tumor tissue. These receptors all stem from a female donor with retroperitoneal liposarcoma. CDR3s include the opening cysteine and the closing phenylalanine or tryptophan. D genes are given only for firm matches. Clone size is not always given. Where it is, it says once, few, many or a class for expanded clones.

abundance | j_gene | v_gene | d_gene | CDR3aa | CDR3nt
- | TRBJ2-1 | TRBV6-1 | - | CASSGTMRNEQFF | TGTGCCAGCAGTGGAACCATGAGGAATGAGCAGTTCTTC
medium-sized | TRBJ2-5 | TRBV7-6 | - | CASSQNPGPQYF | TGTGCCAGCAGCCAAAATCCGGGTCCCCAGTACTTC
- | TRBJ2-1 | TRBV6-1 | TRBD1 | CASSEGDSSYEQFF | TGTGCCAGCAGTGAAGGGGACAGCTCCTACGAGCAGTTCTTC
many | TRBJ1-5 | TRBV12-3/TRBV12-4 | - | CASSHGQGRQPQHF | TGTGCCAGCAGTCACGGCCAGGGACGACAGCCCCAGCATTTT
- | TRBJ2-1 | TRBV6-1 | - | CASSAGPLNIQFF | TGTGCCAGCAGTGCGGGCCCGCTAAACATTCAGTTCTTC
- | TRBJ1-1 | TRBV7-6 | - | CASSSGPGTRLTVLIGRAHVF | TGTGCCAGCAGCTCCGGGCCAGGGACACGGCTCACCGTGCTGATCGGAAGAGCACACGTCTTT
few | TRBJ2-3 | TRBV11-3 | - | CASSSVRGDTDTQYF | TGTGCCAGCAGCTCTGTGCGGGGAGACACAGATACGCAGTATTTT
- | TRBJ2-7 | TRBV28 | TRBD1 | CASNPTGSSYEQYF | TGTGCCAGCAACCCGACAGGGAGCTCCTACGAGCAGTACTTC
few | TRBJ2-1 | TRBV25-1 | - | CASIAANEQFF | TGTGCCAGCATAGCGGCCAATGAGCAGTTCTTC
medium-sized | TRBJ1-5 | TRBV6-1 | - | CASSRTGNQPQHF | TGTGCCAGCAGTCGAACAGGGAATCAGCCCCAGCATTTT
many | TRBJ2-3 | TRBV7-3 | TRBD2 | CASSLTGLARSTDTQYF | TGTGCCAGCAGCTTAACGGGACTAGCGCGGAGCACAGATACGCAGTATTTT
- | TRBJ2-1 | TRBV6-1 | TRBD1 | CASSSTGGPYNEQFF | TGTGCCAGCAGTTCCACAGGGGGTCCCTACAATGAGCAGTTCTTC
- | TRBJ1-6 | TRBV6-6 | - | CASSGGSSYNSPLHF | TGTGCCAGCAGTGGGGGCAGCTCCTATAATTCACCCCTCCACTTT
few | TRBJ1-4 | TRBV6-1 | - | CASSPREKLFF | TGTGCCAGCAGTCCCCGAGAAAAACTGTTTTTT
few | TRBJ2-1 | TRBV11-2 | - | CASRFTGNEQFF | TGTGCCAGCAGATTCACGGGCAATGAGCAGTTCTTC
many | TRBJ2-7 | TRBV6-1 | - | CASSERGTGAYEQYF | TGTGCCAGCAGTGAAAGGGGAACCGGGGCCTACGAGCAGTACTTC
many | TRBJ2-4 | TRBV11-2 | - | CASSRQAGAKNIQYF | TGTGCCAGCAGCCGACAGGCGGGGGCCAAAAACATTCAGTACTTC
many | TRBJ1-4 | TRBV6-1 | - | CASRKTQSNEKLFF | TGTGCCAGCAGGAAAACCCAGTCGAATGAAAAACTGTTTTTT
- | TRBJ2-7 | TRBV27 | TRBD2 | CASGSKRGAYEQYF | TGTGCCAGCGGCTCCAAGCGGGGGGCGTACGAGCAGTACTTC